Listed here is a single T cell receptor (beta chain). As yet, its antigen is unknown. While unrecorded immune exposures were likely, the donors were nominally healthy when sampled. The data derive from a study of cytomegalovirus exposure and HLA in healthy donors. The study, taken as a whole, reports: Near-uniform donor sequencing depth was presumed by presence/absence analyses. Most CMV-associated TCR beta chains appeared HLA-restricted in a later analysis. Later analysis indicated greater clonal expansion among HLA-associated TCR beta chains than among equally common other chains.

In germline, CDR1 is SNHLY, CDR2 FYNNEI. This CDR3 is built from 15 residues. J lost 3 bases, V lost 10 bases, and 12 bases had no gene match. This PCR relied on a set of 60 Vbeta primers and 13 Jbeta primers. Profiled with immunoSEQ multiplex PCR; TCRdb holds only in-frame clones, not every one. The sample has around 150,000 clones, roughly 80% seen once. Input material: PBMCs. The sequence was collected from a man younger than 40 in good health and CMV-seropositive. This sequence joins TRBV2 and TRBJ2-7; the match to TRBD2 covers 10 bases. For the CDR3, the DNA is TGTGCCACCGCACGAAGAGGGACTAGCGTCTACGAGCAGTACTTC. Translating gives CATARRGTSVYEQYF.